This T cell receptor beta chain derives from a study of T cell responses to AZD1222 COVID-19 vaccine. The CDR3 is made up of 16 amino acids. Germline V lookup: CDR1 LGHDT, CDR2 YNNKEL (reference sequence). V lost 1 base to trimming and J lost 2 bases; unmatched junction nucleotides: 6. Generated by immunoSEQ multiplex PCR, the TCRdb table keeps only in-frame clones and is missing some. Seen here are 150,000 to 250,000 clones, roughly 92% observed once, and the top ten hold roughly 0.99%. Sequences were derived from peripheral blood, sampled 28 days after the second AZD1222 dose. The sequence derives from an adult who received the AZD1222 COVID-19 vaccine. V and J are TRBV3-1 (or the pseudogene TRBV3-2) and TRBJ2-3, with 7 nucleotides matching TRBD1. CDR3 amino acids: CASSQGDRVNTDTQYF. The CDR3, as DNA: TGTGCCAGCAGCCAAGGAGACAGGGTCAACACAGATACGCAGTATTTT.